This note documents a single T cell receptor (beta chain) sequence. The source of the sample is a study of blood T cell repertoires in COVID-19. Study details: PBMCs, B-cell-depleted T cells, or T cells provided the cDNA or gDNA that made up the material.

Authors' data handling: Estimation of nucleated cell counts was performed using reference gene primer amplification. The method was immunoSEQ multiplex PCR; TCRdb's version includes in-frame clones alone and lacks a portion of them. V and J calls and clone size are those listed in that table; D and trimming were worked out from the DNA. The sample consists of a few hundred thousand clones, about four fifths of them appearing once. Germline values: CDR1 MNHEY, CDR2 SVGAGI. CDR3 length: 13 residues. V dropped 1 base and J dropped 2 bases, with 4 bases sitting between them. This sequence was found in a woman between 55 and 75 years old with acute or convalescent COVID-19. The sequenced sample consisted of peripheral blood. V and J are TRBV6-5 and TRBJ2-3; D unclear. Written as DNA, the CDR3 is TGTGCCAGCAGTTACTACTTCACAGATACGCAGTATTTT. This sequence encodes CASSYYFTDTQYF.